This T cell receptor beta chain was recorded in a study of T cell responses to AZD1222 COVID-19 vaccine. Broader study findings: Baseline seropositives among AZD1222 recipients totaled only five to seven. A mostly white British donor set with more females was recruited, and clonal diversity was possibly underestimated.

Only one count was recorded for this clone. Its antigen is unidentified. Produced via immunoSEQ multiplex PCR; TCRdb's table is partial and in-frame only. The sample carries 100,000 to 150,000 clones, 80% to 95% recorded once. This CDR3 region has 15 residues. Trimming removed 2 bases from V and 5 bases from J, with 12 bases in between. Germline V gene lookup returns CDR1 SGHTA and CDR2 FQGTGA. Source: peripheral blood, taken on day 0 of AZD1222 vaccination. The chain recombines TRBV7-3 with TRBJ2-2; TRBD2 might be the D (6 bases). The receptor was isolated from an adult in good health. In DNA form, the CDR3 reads TGTGCCAGCAGCTTACTCCTAGCGCGGACCGGGGAGCTGTTTTTT. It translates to CASSLLLARTGELFF.